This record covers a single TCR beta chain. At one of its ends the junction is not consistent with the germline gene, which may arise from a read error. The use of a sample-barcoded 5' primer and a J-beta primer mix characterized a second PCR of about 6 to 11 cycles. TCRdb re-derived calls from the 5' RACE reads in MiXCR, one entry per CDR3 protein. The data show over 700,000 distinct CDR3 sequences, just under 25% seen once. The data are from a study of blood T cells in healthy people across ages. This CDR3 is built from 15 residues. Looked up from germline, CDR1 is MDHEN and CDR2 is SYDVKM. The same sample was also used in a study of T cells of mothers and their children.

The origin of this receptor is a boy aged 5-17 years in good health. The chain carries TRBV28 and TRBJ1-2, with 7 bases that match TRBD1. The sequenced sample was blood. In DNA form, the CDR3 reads TGTACCAGCAGGGGGGGTTTCATCCCAGGTGATGGCTACACCTTC. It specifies CTSRGGFIPGDGYTF.